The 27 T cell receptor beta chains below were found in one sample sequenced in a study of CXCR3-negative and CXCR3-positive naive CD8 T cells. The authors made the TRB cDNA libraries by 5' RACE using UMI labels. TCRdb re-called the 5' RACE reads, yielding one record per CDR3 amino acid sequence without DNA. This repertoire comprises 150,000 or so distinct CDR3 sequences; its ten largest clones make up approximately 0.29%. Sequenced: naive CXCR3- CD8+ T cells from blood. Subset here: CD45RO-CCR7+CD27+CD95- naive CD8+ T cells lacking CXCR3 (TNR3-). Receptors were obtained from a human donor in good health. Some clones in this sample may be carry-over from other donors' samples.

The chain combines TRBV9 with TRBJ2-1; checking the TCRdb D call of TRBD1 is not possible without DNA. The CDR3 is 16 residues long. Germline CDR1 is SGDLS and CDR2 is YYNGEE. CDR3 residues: CASSDLDRGILNEQFF.

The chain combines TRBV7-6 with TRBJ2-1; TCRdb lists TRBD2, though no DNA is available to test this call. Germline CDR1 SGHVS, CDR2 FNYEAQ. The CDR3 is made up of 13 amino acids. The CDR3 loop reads CASSLKAGSEQFF. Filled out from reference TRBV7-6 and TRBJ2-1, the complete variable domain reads GAGVSQSPRYKVTKRGQDVALRCDPISGHVSLYWYRQALGQGPEFLTYFNYEAQQDKSGLPNDRFSAERPEGSISTLTIQRTEQRDSAMYRCASSLKAGSEQFFGPGTRLTVL.

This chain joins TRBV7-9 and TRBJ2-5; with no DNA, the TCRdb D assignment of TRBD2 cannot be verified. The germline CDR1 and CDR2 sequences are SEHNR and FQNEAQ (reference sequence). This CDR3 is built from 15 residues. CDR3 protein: CASSPGTTQQETQYF.

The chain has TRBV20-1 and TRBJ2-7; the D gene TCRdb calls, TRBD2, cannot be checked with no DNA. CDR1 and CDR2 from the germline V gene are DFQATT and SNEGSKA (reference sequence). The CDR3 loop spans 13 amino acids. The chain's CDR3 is CSATSYETGEQYF.

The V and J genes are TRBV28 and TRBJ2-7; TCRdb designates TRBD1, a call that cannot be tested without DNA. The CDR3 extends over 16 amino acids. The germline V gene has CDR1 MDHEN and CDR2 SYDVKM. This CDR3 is CASSSPLRDESLEQYF. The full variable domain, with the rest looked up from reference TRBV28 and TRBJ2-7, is DVKVTQSSRYLVKRTGEKVFLECVQDMDHENMFWYRQDPGLGLRLIYFSYDVKMKEKGDIPEGYSVSREKKERFSLILESASTNQTSMYLCASSSPLRDESLEQYFGPGTRLTVT.

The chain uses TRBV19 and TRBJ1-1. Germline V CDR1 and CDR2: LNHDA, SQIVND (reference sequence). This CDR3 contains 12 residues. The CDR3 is CASSILNTEAFF.

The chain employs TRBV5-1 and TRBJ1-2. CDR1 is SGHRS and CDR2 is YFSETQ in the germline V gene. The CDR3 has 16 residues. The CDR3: CASSQNMEVPNYGYTF.

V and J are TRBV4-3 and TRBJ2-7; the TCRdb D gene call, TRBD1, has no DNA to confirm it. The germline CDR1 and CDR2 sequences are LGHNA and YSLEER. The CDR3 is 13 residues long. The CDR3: CASSQGDWGEQYF.

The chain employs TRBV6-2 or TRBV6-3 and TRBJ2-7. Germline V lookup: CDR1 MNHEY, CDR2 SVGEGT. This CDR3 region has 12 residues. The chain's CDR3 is CASSYRFYEQYF.

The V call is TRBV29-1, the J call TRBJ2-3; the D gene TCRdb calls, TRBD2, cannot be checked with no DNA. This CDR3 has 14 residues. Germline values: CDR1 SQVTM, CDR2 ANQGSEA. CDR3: CSVLLSGRTDTQYF.

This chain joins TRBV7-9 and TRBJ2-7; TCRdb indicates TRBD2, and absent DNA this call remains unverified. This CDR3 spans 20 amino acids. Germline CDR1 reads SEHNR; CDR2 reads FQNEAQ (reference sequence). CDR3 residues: CASSSWTSGREGNGWNEQYF.

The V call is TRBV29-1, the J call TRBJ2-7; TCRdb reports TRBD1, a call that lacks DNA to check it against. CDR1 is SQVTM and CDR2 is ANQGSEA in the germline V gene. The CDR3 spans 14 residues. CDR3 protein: CSVGDRASSYEQYF.

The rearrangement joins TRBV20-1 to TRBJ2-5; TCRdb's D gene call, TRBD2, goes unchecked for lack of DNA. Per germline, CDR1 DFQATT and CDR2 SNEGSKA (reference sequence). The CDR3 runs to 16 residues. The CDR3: CSARVLAGRRGETQYF.

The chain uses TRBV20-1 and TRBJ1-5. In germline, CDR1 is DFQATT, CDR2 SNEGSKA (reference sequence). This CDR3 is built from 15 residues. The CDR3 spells CSARIVGRGGQPQHF.

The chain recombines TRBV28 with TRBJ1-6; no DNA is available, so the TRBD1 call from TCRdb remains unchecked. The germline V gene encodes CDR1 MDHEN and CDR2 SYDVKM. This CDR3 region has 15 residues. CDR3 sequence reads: CASSGGRRGYSPLHF.

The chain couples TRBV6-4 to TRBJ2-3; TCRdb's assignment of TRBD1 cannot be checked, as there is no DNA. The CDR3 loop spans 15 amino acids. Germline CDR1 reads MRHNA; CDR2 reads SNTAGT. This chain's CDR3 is CASSEGTGATDTQYF.

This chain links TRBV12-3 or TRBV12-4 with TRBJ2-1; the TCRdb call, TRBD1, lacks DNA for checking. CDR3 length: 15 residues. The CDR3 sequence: CASTSLGVSYNEQFF.

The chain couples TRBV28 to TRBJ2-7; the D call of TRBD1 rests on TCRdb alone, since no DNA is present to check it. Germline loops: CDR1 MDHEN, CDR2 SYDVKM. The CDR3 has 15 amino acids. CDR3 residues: CASSFLGTGVHEQYF.

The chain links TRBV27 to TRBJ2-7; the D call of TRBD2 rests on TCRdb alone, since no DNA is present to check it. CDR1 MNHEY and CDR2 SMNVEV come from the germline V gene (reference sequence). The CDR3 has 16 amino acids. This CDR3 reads CASSLSGLGFSYEQYF.

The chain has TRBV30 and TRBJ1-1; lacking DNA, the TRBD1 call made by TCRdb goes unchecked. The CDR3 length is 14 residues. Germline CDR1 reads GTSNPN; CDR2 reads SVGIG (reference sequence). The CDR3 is CAWRTESRNTEAFF.

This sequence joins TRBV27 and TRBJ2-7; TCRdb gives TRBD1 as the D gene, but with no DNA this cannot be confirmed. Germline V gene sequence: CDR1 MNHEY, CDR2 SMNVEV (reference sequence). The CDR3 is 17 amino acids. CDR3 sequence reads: CASSSGTKGGSSYEQYF.

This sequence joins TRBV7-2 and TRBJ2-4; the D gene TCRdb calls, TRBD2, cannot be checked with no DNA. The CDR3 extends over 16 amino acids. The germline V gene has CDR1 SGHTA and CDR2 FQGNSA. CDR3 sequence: CASSLFGLAGGNIQYF. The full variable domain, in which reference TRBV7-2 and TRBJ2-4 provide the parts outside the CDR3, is GAGVSQSPSNKVTEKGKDVELRCDPISGHTALYWYRQSLGQGLEFLIYFQGNSAPDKSGLPSDRFSAERTGGSVSTLTIQRTQQEDSAVYLCASSLFGLAGGNIQYFGAGTRLSVL.

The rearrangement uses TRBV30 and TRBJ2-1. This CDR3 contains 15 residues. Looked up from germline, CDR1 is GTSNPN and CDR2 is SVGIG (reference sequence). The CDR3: CAWSAETPTYNEQFF.

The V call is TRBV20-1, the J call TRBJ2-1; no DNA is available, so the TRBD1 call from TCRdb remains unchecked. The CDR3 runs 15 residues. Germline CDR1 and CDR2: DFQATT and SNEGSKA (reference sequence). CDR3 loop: CSARVTWGPYNEQFF.

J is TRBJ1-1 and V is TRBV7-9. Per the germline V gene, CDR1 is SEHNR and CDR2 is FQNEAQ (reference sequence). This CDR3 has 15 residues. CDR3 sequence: CASSLDNMRDTEAFF.

The CDR3 region is CSVEQDTEAFF. The J gene is TRBJ1-1, the V gene TRBV29-1. Germline V gene sequence: CDR1 SQVTM, CDR2 ANQGSEA. The CDR3 length is 11 residues.

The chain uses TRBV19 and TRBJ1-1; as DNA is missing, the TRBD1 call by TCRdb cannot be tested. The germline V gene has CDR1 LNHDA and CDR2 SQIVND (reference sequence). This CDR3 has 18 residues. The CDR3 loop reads CASSIARTGAVMNTEAFF. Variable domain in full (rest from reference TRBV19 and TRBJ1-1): DGGITQSPKYLFRKEGQNVTLSCEQNLNHDAMYWYRQDPGQGLRLIYYSQIVNDFQKGDIAEGYSVSREKKESFPLTVTSAQKNPTAFYLCASSIARTGAVMNTEAFFGQGTRLTVV.